The entry below describes one T cell receptor beta chain. What it recognizes is unknown. Produced via immunoSEQ multiplex PCR; TCRdb's table is partial and in-frame only. Of fewer than 25,000 clones in the sample, about 90% are singletons; the top ten hold around 2.5%. This record comes from a study of T cells in localized non-small cell lung cancer. Study results and limitations: Longer overall survival was seen with higher T cell density measured in blood.

Trimming removed 5 bases from V and 0 bases from J; junction bases left unmatched: 7. Germline loops: CDR1 KGHSH, CDR2 LQKENI. This CDR3 contains 16 residues. The V gene is TRBV18, the J gene TRBJ2-1; 7 bases map to TRBD2. The sequence was obtained from a woman aged 40 to 75 with stage I lung adenocarcinoma. Sample: peripheral blood, taken before any cancer treatment. The CDR3 nucleotides are TGTGCCAGCTCATCTCCTAGCGGTGCCTCCTACAATGAGCAGTTCTTC. Amino acids: CASSSPSGASYNEQFF.